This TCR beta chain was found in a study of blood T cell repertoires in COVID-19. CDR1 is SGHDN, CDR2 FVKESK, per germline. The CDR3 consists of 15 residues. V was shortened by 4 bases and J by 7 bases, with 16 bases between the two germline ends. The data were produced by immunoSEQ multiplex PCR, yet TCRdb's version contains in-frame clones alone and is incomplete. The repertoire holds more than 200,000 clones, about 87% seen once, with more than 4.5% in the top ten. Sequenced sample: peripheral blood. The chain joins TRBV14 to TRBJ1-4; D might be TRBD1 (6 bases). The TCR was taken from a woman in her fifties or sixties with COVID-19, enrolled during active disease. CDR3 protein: CASSLLSGESEKLFF. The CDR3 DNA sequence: TGTGCCAGCAGCCTACTCTCAGGGGAGAGTGAAAAACTGTTTTTT. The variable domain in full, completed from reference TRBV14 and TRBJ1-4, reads EAGVTQFPSHSVIEKGQTVTLRCDPISGHDNLYWYRRVMGKEIKFLLHFVKESKQDESGMPNNRFLAERTGGTYSTLKVQPAELEDSGVYFCASSLLSGESEKLFFGSGTQLSVL.